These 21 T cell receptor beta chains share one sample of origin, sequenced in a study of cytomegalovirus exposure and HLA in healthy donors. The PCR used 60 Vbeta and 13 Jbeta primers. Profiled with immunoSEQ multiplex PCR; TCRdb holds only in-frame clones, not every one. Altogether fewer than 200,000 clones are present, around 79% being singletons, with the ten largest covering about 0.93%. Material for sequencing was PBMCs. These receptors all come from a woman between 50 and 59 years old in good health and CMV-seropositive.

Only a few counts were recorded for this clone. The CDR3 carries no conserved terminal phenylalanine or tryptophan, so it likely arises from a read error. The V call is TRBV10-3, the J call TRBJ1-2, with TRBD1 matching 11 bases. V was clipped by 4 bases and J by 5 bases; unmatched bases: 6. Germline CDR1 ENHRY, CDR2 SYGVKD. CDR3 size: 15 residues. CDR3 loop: CAISGRTGGDYGYTV. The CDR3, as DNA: TGTGCCATCAGTGGCCGGACAGGGGGCGATTATGGCTACACCGTC.

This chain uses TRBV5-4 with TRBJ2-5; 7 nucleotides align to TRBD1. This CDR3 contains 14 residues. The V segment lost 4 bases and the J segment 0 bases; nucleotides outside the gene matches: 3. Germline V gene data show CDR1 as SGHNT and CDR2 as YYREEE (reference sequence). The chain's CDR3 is CASSIGTDQETQYF. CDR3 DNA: TGTGCCAGCAGCATCGGGACAGACCAAGAGACCCAGTACTTC.

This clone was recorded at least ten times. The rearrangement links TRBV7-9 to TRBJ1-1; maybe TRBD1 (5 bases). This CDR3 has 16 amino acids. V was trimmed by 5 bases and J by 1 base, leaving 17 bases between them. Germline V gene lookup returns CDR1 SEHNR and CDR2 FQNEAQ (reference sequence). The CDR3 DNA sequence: TGTGCCAGCAGCCCCGTTGGGGCGCCGCGGAACACTGAAGCTTTCTTT. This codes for CASSPVGAPRNTEAFF.

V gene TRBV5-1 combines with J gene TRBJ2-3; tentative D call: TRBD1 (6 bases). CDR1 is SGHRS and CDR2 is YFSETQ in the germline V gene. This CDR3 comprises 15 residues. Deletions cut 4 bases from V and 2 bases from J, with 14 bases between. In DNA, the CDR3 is TGCGCCAGCAGCAACCGACAGGTTTCCACAGATACGCAGTATTTT. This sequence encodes CASSNRQVSTDTQYF.

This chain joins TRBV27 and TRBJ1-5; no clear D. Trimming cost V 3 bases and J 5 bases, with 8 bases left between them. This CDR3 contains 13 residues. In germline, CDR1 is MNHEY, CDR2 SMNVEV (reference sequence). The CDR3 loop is CASSFGIYQPQHF. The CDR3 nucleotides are TGTGCCAGCAGTTTTGGCATATATCAGCCCCAGCATTTT.

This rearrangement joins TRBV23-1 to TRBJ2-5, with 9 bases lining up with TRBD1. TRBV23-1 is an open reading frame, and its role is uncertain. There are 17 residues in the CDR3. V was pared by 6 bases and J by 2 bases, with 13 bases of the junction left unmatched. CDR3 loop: CASSPDRGDYLQETQYF. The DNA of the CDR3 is TGCGCCAGCAGCCCGGACAGGGGCGACTACCTACAAGAGACCCAGTACTTC.

CDR3 loop: CASSHPKTLTGTGANVLTF. The CDR3 DNA reads as TGCGCCAGCAGCCACCCAAAGACCCTAACAGGGACTGGGGCCAACGTCCTGACTTTC. V gene TRBV4-1 combines with J gene TRBJ2-6; TRBD1 is a possible D gene (6 bases). The CDR3 contains 19 residues. Deletions cut 3 bases from V and 2 bases from J, with 20 bases between. The germline V gene encodes CDR1 MGHRA and CDR2 YSYEKL.

The chain's CDR3 is CASSPRTASTDTQYF. The DNA of the CDR3 is TGCGCCAGCAGCCCGAGGACAGCTAGCACAGATACGCAGTATTTT. The V and J genes are TRBV5-1 and TRBJ2-3; perhaps TRBD1 as D (6 bases). In germline, CDR1 is SGHRS, CDR2 YFSETQ. With 4 bases removed from V and 0 bases from J, the gap between germline ends came to 12 bases. The CDR3 sequence is 15 residues long. Full variable domain (rest looked up from reference TRBV5-1 and TRBJ2-3): KAGVTQTPRYLIKTRGQQVTLSCSPISGHRSVSWYQQTPGQGLQFLFEYFSETQRNKGNFPGRFSGRQFSNSRSEMNVSTLELGDSALYLCASSPRTASTDTQYFGPGTRLTVL.

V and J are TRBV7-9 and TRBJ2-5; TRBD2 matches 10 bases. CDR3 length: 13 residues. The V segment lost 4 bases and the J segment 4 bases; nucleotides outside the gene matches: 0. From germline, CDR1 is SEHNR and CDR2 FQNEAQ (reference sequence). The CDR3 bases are TGTGCCAGCAGCTCTAGCGGGGGAGAGACCCAGTACTTC. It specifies CASSSSGGETQYF.

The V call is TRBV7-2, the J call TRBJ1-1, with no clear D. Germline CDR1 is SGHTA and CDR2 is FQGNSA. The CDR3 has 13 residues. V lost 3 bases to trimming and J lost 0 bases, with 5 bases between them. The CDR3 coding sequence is TGTGCCAGCAGCTTCCGTATGAACACTGAAGCTTTCTTT. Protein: CASSFRMNTEAFF.

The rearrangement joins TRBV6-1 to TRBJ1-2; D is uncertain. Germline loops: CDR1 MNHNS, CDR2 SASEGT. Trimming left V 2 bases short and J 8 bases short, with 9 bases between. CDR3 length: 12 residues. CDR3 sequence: CASSELFSGYTF. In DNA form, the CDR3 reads TGTGCCAGCAGTGAACTTTTCTCGGGCTACACCTTC.

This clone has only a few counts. The CDR3 sequence is CASRAFRGVEQETQYF. CDR3 nucleotides: TGTGCCAGCAGGGCTTTCCGGGGGGTGGAGCAAGAGACCCAGTACTTC. The genes are TRBV27 and TRBJ2-5; 7 nucleotides match TRBD2. The CDR3 loop spans 16 amino acids. V dropped 6 bases and J dropped 2; count of bases not matched to a gene: 12. Germline lookup yields CDR1 MNHEY and CDR2 SMNVEV (reference sequence).

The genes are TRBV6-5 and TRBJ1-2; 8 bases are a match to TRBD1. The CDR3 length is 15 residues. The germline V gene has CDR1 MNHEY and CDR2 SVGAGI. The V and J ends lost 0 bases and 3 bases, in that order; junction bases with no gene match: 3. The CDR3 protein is CASSYSAGGHYGYTF. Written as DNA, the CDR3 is TGTGCCAGCAGTTACTCGGCAGGGGGCCACTATGGCTACACCTTC.

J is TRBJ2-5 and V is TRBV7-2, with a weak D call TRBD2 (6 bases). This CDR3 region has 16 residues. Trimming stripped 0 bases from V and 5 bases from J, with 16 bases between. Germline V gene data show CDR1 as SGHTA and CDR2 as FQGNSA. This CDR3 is CASSLAGGRVVETQYF. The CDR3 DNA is TGTGCCAGCAGCTTAGCTGGAGGGAGAGTCGTGGAGACCCAGTACTTC. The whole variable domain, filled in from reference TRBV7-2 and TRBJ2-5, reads GAGVSQSPSNKVTEKGKDVELRCDPISGHTALYWYRQSLGQGLEFLIYFQGNSAPDKSGLPSDRFSAERTGGSVSTLTIQRTQQEDSAVYLCASSLAGGRVVETQYFGPGTRLLVL.

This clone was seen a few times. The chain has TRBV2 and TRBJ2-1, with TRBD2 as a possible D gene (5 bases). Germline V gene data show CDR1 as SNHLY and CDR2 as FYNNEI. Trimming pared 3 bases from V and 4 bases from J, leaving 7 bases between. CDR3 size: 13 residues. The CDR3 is CASSEPGYNEQFF. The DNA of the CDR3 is TGTGCCAGCAGTGAGCCGGGGTACAATGAGCAGTTCTTC.

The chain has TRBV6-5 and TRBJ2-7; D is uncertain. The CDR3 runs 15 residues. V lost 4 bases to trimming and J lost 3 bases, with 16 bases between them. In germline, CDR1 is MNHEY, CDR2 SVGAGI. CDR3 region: CASSSPRGGHYEQYF. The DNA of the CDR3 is TGTGCCAGCAGTTCTCCTCGTGGCGGCCACTACGAGCAGTACTTC.

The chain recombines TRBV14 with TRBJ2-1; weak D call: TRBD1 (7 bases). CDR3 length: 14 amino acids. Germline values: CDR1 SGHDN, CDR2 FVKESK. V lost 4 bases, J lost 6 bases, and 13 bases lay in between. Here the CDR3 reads CASSLRQGGNEQFF. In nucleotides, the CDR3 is TGTGCCAGCAGCCTACGACAGGGAGGCAATGAGCAGTTCTTC.

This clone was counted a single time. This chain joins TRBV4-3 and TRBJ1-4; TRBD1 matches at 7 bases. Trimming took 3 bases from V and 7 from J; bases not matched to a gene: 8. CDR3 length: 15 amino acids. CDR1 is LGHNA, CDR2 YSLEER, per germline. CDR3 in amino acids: CASSQAGTAGEKLFF. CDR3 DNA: TGCGCCAGCAGCCAGGCCGGGACAGCGGGTGAAAAACTGTTTTTT.

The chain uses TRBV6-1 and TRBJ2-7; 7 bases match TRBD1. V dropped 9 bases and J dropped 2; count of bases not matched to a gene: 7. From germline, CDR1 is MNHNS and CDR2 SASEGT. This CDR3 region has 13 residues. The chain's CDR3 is CASEPGQTYEQYF. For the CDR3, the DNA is TGTGCCAGTGAACCGGGACAGACCTACGAGCAGTACTTC.

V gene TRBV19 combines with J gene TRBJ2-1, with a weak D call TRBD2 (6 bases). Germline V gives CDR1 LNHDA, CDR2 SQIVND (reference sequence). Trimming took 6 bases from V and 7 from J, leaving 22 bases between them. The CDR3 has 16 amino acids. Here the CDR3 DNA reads TGTGCCAGTAGGAGGGAGAGTGGGACTGGGTTGAATGAGCAGTTCTTC. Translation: CASRRESGTGLNEQFF.

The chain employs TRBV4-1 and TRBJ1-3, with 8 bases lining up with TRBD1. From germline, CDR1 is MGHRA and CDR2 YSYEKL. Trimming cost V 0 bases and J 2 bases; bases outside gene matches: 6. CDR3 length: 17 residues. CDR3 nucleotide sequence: TGCGCCAGCAGCCAAGAGGATCAGGGGGCGCCTGGAAACACCATATATTTT. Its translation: CASSQEDQGAPGNTIYF.